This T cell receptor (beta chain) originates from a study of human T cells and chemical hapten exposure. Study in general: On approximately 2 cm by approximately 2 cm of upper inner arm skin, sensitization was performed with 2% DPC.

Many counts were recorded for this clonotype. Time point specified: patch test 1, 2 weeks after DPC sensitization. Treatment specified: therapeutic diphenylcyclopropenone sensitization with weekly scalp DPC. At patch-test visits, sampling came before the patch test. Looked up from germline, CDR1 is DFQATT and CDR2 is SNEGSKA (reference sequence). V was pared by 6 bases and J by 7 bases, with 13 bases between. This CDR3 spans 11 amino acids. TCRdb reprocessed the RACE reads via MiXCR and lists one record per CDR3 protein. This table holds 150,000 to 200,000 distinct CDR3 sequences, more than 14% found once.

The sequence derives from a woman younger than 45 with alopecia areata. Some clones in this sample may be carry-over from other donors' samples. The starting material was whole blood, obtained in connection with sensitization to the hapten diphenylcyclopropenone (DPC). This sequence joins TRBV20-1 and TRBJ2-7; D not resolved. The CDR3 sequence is CSAQSALEQYF. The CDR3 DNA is TGCAGTGCGCAAAGCGCTCTGGAGCAGTACTTC.